This T cell receptor (beta chain) was observed in a study of cytomegalovirus exposure and HLA in healthy donors. Study findings and constraints: Reports showed the classifier diagnosing cytomegalovirus status with high specificity and sensitivity.

Only in-frame clones appear in the TCRdb table, and some are missing; sequencing was by immunoSEQ multiplex PCR. The sample lists roughly 130,000 clones; about 90% were seen once. This clone was seen a single time. Its specificity is unknown. The germline V gene has CDR1 SGHKS and CDR2 YYEKEE (reference sequence). Deletions cut 2 bases from V and 3 bases from J, with 12 bases between. This CDR3 region has 15 residues. The material sequenced was PBMCs. The rearrangement links TRBV5-5 to TRBJ1-3; TRBD1 is a possible D gene (6 bases). The source is a man aged 25 to 40 in good health and CMV-seronegative. CDR3 DNA: TGTGCCAGCAGCTTATTTCGGGACAATGGAAACACCATATATTTT. Encoded protein: CASSLFRDNGNTIYF.